This T cell receptor (beta chain) came from a study of Ad26.COV2.S vaccination and SARS-CoV-2 variants. Germline loops: CDR1 SGHKS, CDR2 YYEKEE (reference sequence). CDR3 length: 14 residues. V lost 4 bases and J lost 0, with 8 bases in between. TCRdb's table, derived via immunoSEQ multiplex PCR, lists solely in-frame clones and lacks some. This table has about 440,000 clones, approximately 90% appearing once. Study results and caveats: Spike-specific TCR breadth was greater after Ad26.COV2.S than placebo.

The treatment is: approximately 18 received Ad26.COV2.S at low or high dose, single or two shots; a few received placebo; per-sample allocation not given. Day 63 after the first injection of vaccine or placebo was the sampling time. For this clone: Its antigen is unknown.

The material sequenced was peripheral blood, taken in a trial of Ad26.COV2.S vaccine versus placebo. The clonotype originates from a person aged 18-65 years who received the Ad26.COV2.S COVID-19 vaccine or a placebo. This chain connects TRBV5-5 to TRBJ2-1; D gene unclear. The CDR3: CASSPPYSYNEQFF. The CDR3 region has the DNA TGTGCCAGCAGCCCACCTTACTCCTACAATGAGCAGTTCTTC.